The clone carrying this T cell receptor beta chain came up once. Bulk CD8+ and CD4+ cells came from magnetic negative isolation; CD8+ TEMRA by FACS. These data originate in a study of CD8 T cells in Susac syndrome. Whole-study context: Blood was drawn from Susac syndrome patients while they were therapy-naive, on corticosteroids, or on intravenous immunoglobulin alone.

V was clipped by 5 bases and J by 6 bases; unmatched bases: 12. CDR3 length: 15 amino acids. Germline lookup yields CDR1 LNHDA and CDR2 SQIVND (reference sequence). The RNA, about 0.45 to 1 ug, was put through reverse transcription using random hexamers. Multiplex PCR with immunoSEQ amplified the TCR beta CDR3 across 54 Vbeta and 13 Jbeta. Each CDR3 protein gets one entry after TCRdb re-called the immunoSEQ multiplex PCR reads with MiXCR. Of some 180,000 distinct CDR3 sequences in the sample, 85% to 95% were seen once. The material sequenced was CD4+ T cells from PBMCs. The source of this sequence is a human donor with Susac syndrome. This sequence joins TRBV19 and TRBJ2-5; TRBD1 matches at 7 bases. This chain's CDR3 is CASSGRQGLGKTQYF. The CDR3 DNA sequence: TGTGCCAGTAGTGGGCGACAGGGATTAGGGAAGACCCAGTACTTC.